This passage covers 2 T cell receptor beta chains from one sample sequenced in a study of naive and memory T cell subsets. An equimolar mix of two oligonucleotides served as the beta constant-region primer for TRBC1 and TRBC2. A single record per CDR3 protein comes from TCRdb applying MiXCR to the UMI-ligation and nested PCR reads. Among about 85,000 distinct CDR3 sequences, over 10% were seen once, and the ten largest hold around 0.9%. Sequenced: central memory CD4+ T cells from blood. The receptors here all came from a human donor in good health.

This clonotype came up a few times. V usage is TRBV20-1 and J usage is TRBJ2-7; D ambiguous. This CDR3 is 14 amino acids long. Trimming left V 2 bases short and J 0 bases short, with 11 bases between. The germline V gene has CDR1 DFQATT and CDR2 SNEGSKA (reference sequence). DNA for the CDR3: TGCAGTGCTAGAACGACCCTTAGCTCCTACGAGCAGTACTTC. This encodes CSARTTLSSYEQYF.

A few counts support this clonotype. This chain's CDR3 is CATSDSGQGAANEQFF. The CDR3 bases are TGTGCCACCAGTGATTCCGGACAGGGGGCCGCCAATGAGCAGTTCTTC. The chain combines TRBV24-1 with TRBJ2-1, with 11 bases fitting TRBD1. CDR1 and CDR2 from the germline V gene are KGHDR and SFDVKD. This CDR3 has 16 residues. J was trimmed by 6 bases and V by 2 bases; bases with no gene match: 5.